The 4 T cell receptor beta chains presented below share a single source sample, sequenced in a study of cytomegalovirus exposure and HLA in healthy donors. The PCR was carried out with 60 Vbeta primers and 13 Jbeta primers. Using immunoSEQ multiplex PCR, the repertoire was profiled, and TCRdb retains in-frame clones only, with some absent. This sample has roughly 130,000 clones, with about 84% found just once. The material sequenced was PBMCs. The receptor set was obtained from a boy aged 5-17 years in good health and CMV-seronegative.

The gene calls are TRBV7-8 and TRBJ2-5, with 11 nucleotides matching TRBD2. Germline values: CDR1 SGHVS, CDR2 FQNEAQ. The CDR3 consists of 17 residues. With 5 bases clipped from V and 4 bases from J, the junction kept 12 bases outside the gene matches. The CDR3 region is CASSPPGSSGRGETQYF. The CDR3 region has the DNA TGTGCCAGCAGCCCCCCCGGGAGTAGCGGGAGGGGAGAGACCCAGTACTTC.

The chain uses TRBV7-6 and TRBJ1-1, with 12 bases fitting TRBD1. The CDR3 has 14 amino acids. V was clipped by 5 bases and J by 6 bases; unmatched bases: 4. Germline assignment: CDR1 SGHVS and CDR2 FNYEAQ. The CDR3 nucleotides are TGTGCCAGCAGCGCGGGACAGGGGGCTGCTGAAGCTTTCTTT. Its translation: CASSAGQGAAEAFF. The variable domain in full, with the rest retrieved from reference TRBV7-6 and TRBJ1-1, is GAGVSQSPRYKVTKRGQDVALRCDPISGHVSLYWYRQALGQGPEFLTYFNYEAQQDKSGLPNDRFSAERPEGSISTLTIQRTEQRDSAMYRCASSAGQGAAEAFFGQGTRLTVV.

The rearrangement links TRBV19 to TRBJ1-2, with D perhaps matching TRBD1 (6 bases). The CDR3 is 12 amino acids. V dropped 6 bases and J dropped 8 bases, with 13 bases sitting between them. Germline V gene data show CDR1 as LNHDA and CDR2 as SQIVND (reference sequence). The CDR3 DNA reads TGTGCCAGTAGGCTGGACAGAGAGGGCTACACCTTC. It codes for CASRLDREGYTF. The full variable domain, completed using reference TRBV19 and TRBJ1-2, is DGGITQSPKYLFRKEGQNVTLSCEQNLNHDAMYWYRQDPGQGLRLIYYSQIVNDFQKGDIAEGYSVSREKKESFPLTVTSAQKNPTAFYLCASRLDREGYTFGSGTRLTVV.

The genes are TRBV27 and TRBJ2-3, with TRBD1 identical over 12 bases. V shed 2 bases, J shed 6 bases, and the junction held 9 bases outside the gene matches. The V gene's germline CDR1 is MNHEY and CDR2 SMNVEV (reference sequence). The CDR3 runs to 17 residues. CDR3 sequence: CASSLRAGTGGRDTQYF. CDR3 in DNA: TGTGCCAGCAGTTTAAGGGCCGGGACAGGGGGCAGGGATACGCAGTATTTT.